The TCR beta chain described here comes from a study of T cell changes during pregnancy in multiple sclerosis. The germline V gene encodes CDR1 SGHTA and CDR2 FQGNSA. The CDR3 length is 16 residues. V was pared by 1 base and J by 0 bases, with 13 bases between. Method: immunoSEQ multiplex PCR; TCRdb's copy keeps in-frame clones and lacks some. The repertoire holds about 20,000 clones, with about 88% as singletons. The source was CD8+ T cells from peripheral blood mononuclear cells, collected after pregnancy. V gene TRBV7-2 combines with J gene TRBJ2-7; D is ambiguous. The clonotype comes from a female donor in good health, enrolled as a control in a pregnancy study. CDR3 loop: CASSLDFSVSSYEQYF. As DNA, the CDR3 is TGTGCCAGCAGCTTAGATTTCAGCGTTAGCTCCTACGAGCAGTACTTC.